One and the same sample provided the 10 T cell receptor beta chains below, sequenced in a study of blood T cell repertoires in COVID-19. Clones were read by immunoSEQ multiplex PCR, and TCRdb kept only the in-frame ones, dropping some. The sample records about 210,000 clones, around 85% being singletons. Sequencing was done on a sample of peripheral blood. Source of these receptors: a man in his forties with acute or convalescent COVID-19.

The chain links TRBV21-1 to TRBJ2-4; the D call TRBD2 from the table was never checked on the DNA. TRBV21-1 is a known pseudogene. The CDR3 length is 15 residues. The CDR3 protein is CASSKLILAKNIQYF. The CDR3, as DNA: TGTGCCAGCAGCAAATTGATACTAGCCAAAAACATTCAGTACTTC.

The chain is built from TRBV27 and TRBJ1-1, with 7 nucleotides matching TRBD1. CDR3 length equals 11 residues. Germline values: CDR1 MNHEY, CDR2 SMNVEV (reference sequence). V shed 7 bases, J shed 4 bases, and the junction held 0 bases outside the gene matches. The CDR3, as DNA: TGTGCCAGCACAGGGGGCACTGAAGCTTTCTTT. It codes for CASTGGTEAFF.

The chain links TRBV7-6 to TRBJ2-3; 15 bases fit TRBD2. CDR1 and CDR2 from the germline V gene are SGHVS and FNYEAQ. There are 16 residues in the CDR3. V dropped 5 bases and J dropped 6; count of bases not matched to a gene: 6. The CDR3 region is CASSLGLAGGSDTQYF. The CDR3 nucleotides read TGTGCCAGCAGCCTTGGACTAGCGGGAGGGTCCGATACGCAGTATTTT.

V and J are TRBV27 and TRBJ2-2; TRBD1 might be the D (6 bases). Germline loops: CDR1 MNHEY, CDR2 SMNVEV (reference sequence). Trimming shortened V by 4 bases and J by 6 bases, and 18 bases separated the two germline ends. The CDR3 covers 16 residues. CDR3: CASSSLGAGEAGELFF. Written as DNA, the CDR3 is TGTGCCAGCAGTTCACTAGGGGCAGGGGAAGCCGGGGAGCTGTTTTTT.

This clone came up once. The chain combines TRBV3-1 (or the pseudogene TRBV3-2) with TRBJ2-5; D may be TRBD2 (5 bases). Trimming pared 1 base from V and 3 bases from J, leaving 12 bases between. There are 15 residues in the CDR3. Germline CDR1 LGHDT, CDR2 YNNKEL (reference sequence). The CDR3 DNA is TGTGCCAGCAGCCAAGTTCGCGGAGGAGAAGAGACCCAGTACTTC. Residues: CASSQVRGGEETQYF.

In its sample, this clone was seen once. J is TRBJ1-1 and V is TRBV4-1, with D possibly being TRBD1 (5 bases). This CDR3 is built from 15 residues. V lost 4 bases to trimming and J lost 3 bases, with 15 bases between them. Germline V gene lookup returns CDR1 MGHRA and CDR2 YSYEKL. Here the CDR3 reads CASSRTKDSYTEAFF. CDR3 nucleotide sequence: TGCGCCAGCAGCCGCACAAAAGACAGTTACACTGAAGCTTTCTTT.

The chain links TRBV6-4 to TRBJ2-3; D perhaps matches TRBD1 (5 bases). Germline V gives CDR1 MRHNA, CDR2 SNTAGT. V was trimmed by 0 bases and J by 4 bases, leaving 11 bases between them. The CDR3 length is 15 residues. DNA for the CDR3: TGTGCCAGCAGTGACTCAACCCAGGGCTCAGATACGCAGTATTTT. It translates to CASSDSTQGSDTQYF.

This chain joins TRBV6-4 and TRBJ2-3; 11 positions agree with TRBD2. Germline V gene data show CDR1 as MRHNA and CDR2 as SNTAGT. This CDR3 spans 17 amino acids. V trimming: 4 bases; J trimming: 0 bases; junction bases outside the gene matches: 6. CDR3 loop: CASSGSRTSGSTDTQYF. CDR3 DNA: TGTGCCAGCAGTGGTTCACGGACTAGCGGGAGCACAGATACGCAGTATTTT.

DNA for the CDR3: TGCAGTGCTAGTAGCGGGGGAAGTGAAAAACTGTTTTTT. The encoded protein is CSASSGGSEKLFF. This chain uses TRBV20-1 with TRBJ1-4; a weak D match, TRBD1 (5 bases). CDR3 length: 13 residues. Trimming removed 3 bases from V and 7 bases from J, with 12 bases in between. Germline CDR1 and CDR2: DFQATT and SNEGSKA (reference sequence).

The rearrangement uses TRBV27 and TRBJ2-7; 7 bases match TRBD2. The length of the CDR3 is 15 residues. Germline CDR1 reads MNHEY; CDR2 reads SMNVEV (reference sequence). With V trimmed by 6 bases and J by 3 bases, 11 bases remained unmatched. CDR3 in DNA: TGTGCCAGCAGCCGACGACCCCGGGGGGACTACGAGCAGTACTTC. Translation gives CASSRRPRGDYEQYF.